This TCR beta chain was sequenced during a study of siplizumab effects on memory and regulatory T cells. The study, taken as a whole, reports: Mappable alloreactive CD4+ clones came from Treg cells about 69% of the time on average with siplizumab, against 25% to 30% in controls. The apparent diversity of naive T cells exceeded that of memory cells, and naive T cells seemed to make a major contribution to the alloresponse.

About this clone itself: No antigen is known for it.

TCRdb's copy holds only in-frame clones and misses some; the assay was immunoSEQ multiplex PCR. The sample yields some 120,000 clones, around 93% seen once. Germline values: CDR1 SEHNR, CDR2 FQNEAQ (reference sequence). CDR3 length: 15 amino acids. After removal of 1 base from V and 4 bases from J, the junction contained 5 bases not matched to a gene. The TCR comes from a human donor in good health. This chain uses TRBV7-9 with TRBJ2-5; TRBD1 matches 8 bases. Input material: non-Treg CD4+ T cells sorted from blood. The DNA for the CDR3 is TGTGCCAGCAGCTTAGTCCAGGGGGCCGGAGAGACCCAGTACTTC. It codes for CASSLVQGAGETQYF. Variable domain in full (rest from reference TRBV7-9 and TRBJ2-5): DTGVSQNPRHKITKRGQNVTFRCDPISEHNRLYWYRQTLGQGPEFLTYFQNEAQLEKSRLLSDRFSAERPKGSFSTLEIQRTEQGDSAMYLCASSLVQGAGETQYFGPGTRLLVL.